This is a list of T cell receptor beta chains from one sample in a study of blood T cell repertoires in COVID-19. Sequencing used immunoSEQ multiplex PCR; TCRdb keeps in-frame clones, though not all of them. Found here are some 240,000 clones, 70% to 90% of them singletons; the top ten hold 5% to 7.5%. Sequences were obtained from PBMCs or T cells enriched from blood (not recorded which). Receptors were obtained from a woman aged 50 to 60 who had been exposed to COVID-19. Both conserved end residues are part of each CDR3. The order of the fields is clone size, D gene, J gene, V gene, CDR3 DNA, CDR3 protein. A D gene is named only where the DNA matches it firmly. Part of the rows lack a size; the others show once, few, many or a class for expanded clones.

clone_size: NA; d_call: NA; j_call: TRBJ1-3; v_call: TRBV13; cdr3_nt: TGTGCCAGCAGCCTCGCTAGCTCTGGAAACACCATATATTTT; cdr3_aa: CASSLASSGNTIYF
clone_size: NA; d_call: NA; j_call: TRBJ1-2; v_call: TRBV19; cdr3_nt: TGTGCCAGTCTTAGTATGAGTGGGAGTCCCTATGGCTACACCTTC; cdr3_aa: CASLSMSGSPYGYTF
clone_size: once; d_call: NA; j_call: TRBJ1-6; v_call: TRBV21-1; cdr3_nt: TGTGCCAGCAGCAGGTGGGAGACAGGGGGTTCACCCCTCCACTTT; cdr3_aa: CASSRWETGGSPLHF
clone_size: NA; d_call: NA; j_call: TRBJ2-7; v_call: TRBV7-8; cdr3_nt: TGTGCCAGCAGCTTAGCGTCAGGTAACTACGAGCAGTACTTC; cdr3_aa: CASSLASGNYEQYF
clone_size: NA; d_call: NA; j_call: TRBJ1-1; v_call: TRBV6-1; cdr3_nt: TGTGCCAGCAGTGAACGGAGGAACTCTGAAGCTTTCTTT; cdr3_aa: CASSERRNSEAFF
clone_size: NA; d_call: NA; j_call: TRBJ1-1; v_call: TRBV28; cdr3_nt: TGTGCCAGCAGTTTAGGGCTTGAAGCTTTCTTT; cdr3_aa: CASSLGLEAFF
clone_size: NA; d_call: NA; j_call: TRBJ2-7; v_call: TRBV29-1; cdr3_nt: TGCAGCGTTGTGGGGGGACTTGCGGTGGGCTACGAGCAGTACTTC; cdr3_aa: CSVVGGLAVGYEQYF
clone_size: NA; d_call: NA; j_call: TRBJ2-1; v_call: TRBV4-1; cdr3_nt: TGCGCCAGCAGCCAAGAAGGGGCCCTTACAGCCTACAATGAGCAGTTCTTC; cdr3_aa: CASSQEGALTAYNEQFF
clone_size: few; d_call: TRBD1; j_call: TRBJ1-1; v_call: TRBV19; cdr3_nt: TGTGCCAGTAGCCCGCAGATGACAGGGCGGCGAGCTTTCTTT; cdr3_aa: CASSPQMTGRRAFF
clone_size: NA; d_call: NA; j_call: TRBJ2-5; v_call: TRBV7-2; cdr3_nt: TGTGCCAGCAGTTTCCCCGCCGGGACCGCGGGGACGGAGACCCAGTACTTC; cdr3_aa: CASSFPAGTAGTETQYF
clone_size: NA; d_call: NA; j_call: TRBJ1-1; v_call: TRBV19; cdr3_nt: TGTGCCAGTAGTATAGGGGCAGAAATGAACACTGAAGCTTTCTTT; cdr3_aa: CASSIGAEMNTEAFF
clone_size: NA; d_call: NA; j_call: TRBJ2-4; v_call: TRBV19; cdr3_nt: TGTGCCAGTAGTATTGCCCCTACCTCAGGGAACATTCAGTACTTC; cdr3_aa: CASSIAPTSGNIQYF
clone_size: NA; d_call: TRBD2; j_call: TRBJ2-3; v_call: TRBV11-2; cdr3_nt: TGTGCCAGCAGCGCCCGCGGGGGGGCCGAAGATACGCAGTATTTT; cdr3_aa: CASSARGGAEDTQYF
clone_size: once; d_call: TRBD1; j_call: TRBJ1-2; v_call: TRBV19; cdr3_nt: TGTGCCAGTGACAGGGGACAGCGACCTTATGGCTACACCTTC; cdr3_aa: CASDRGQRPYGYTF
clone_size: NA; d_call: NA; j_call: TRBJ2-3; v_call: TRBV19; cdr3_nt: TGTGCCAGTAGTATACAGGGATCAGATACGCAGTATTTT; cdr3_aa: CASSIQGSDTQYF
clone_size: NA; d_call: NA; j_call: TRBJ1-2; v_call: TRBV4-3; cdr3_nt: TGCGCCAGCAGCCAAGATCAGGCAGGGGCCCTTAACTATGGCTACACCTTC; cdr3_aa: CASSQDQAGALNYGYTF
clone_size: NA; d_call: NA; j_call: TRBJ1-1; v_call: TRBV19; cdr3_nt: TGTGCCAGCAGAAGGGGGTTGGACACTGAAGCTTTCTTT; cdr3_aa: CASRRGLDTEAFF
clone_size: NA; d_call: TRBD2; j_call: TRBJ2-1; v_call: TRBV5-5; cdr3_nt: TGTGCCAGCAACGTGGGACTAGCGAGCAATGAGCAGTTCTTC; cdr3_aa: CASNVGLASNEQFF
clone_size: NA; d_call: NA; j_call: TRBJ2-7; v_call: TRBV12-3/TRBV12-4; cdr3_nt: TGTGCCAGCAGTACACAGGGTAAAGGGCAGTACTTC; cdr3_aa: CASSTQGKGQYF
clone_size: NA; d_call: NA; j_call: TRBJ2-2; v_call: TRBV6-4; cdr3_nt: TGTGCCAGCAGTGCCACCCCCCCCGGGACAGGGGAGCTGTTTTTT; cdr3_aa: CASSATPPGTGELFF
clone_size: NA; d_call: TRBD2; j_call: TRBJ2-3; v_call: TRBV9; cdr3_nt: TGTGCCAGCAGCGTTCTAGCGGGGCCGGGGGATACGCAGTATTTT; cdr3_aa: CASSVLAGPGDTQYF
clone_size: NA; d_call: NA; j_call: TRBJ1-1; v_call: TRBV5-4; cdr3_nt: TGTGCCAGCAGCCCCCGTAATTGGAACACTGAAGCTTTCTTT; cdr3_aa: CASSPRNWNTEAFF
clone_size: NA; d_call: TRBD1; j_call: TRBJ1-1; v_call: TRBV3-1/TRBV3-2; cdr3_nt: TGTGCCAGCAGCCAGAGGGGGCACGGGAACACTGAAGCTTTCTTT; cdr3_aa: CASSQRGHGNTEAFF
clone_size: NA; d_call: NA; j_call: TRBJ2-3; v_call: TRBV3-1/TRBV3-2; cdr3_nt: TGTGCCAGCAGCCAACTCCCGGGCACAGATACGCAGTATTTT; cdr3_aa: CASSQLPGTDTQYF
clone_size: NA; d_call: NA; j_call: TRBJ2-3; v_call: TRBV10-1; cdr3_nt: TGCGCCAGCAGTAACGGAGATACGCAGTATTTT; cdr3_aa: CASSNGDTQYF